Below are 22 T cell receptor beta chains sequenced from a single sample in a study of PD-1 blockade in classical Hodgkin lymphoma. Measured with immunoSEQ multiplex PCR; TCRdb has only the in-frame clones, and not every one. Here the sample spans 75,000 to 100,000 clones, roughly 83% being singletons. Each patient relapsed following autologous stem cell transplantation, and prior brentuximab vedotin exposure differed. The sample consisted of peripheral blood mononuclear cells (PBMCs), taken at baseline. All receptors derive from a human donor with classical Hodgkin lymphoma.

The V gene is TRBV19, the J gene TRBJ2-1; 8 positions agree with TRBD1. V was clipped by 3 bases and J by 12 bases; unmatched bases: 10. Germline V gene sequence: CDR1 LNHDA, CDR2 SQIVND (reference sequence). The CDR3 contains 14 residues. Here the CDR3 DNA reads TGTGCCAGTAGTATCCAGGGGGCTTCTCCAGCGCAGTTCTTC. It codes for CASSIQGASPAQFF.

The genes are TRBV10-3 and TRBJ2-7; D gene ambiguous. Germline V gene lookup returns CDR1 ENHRY and CDR2 SYGVKD. Trimming shortened V by 4 bases and J by 5 bases, and 9 bases separated the two germline ends. This CDR3 has 12 residues. The CDR3 loop reads CAISAHSHEQYF. The CDR3 DNA reads TGTGCCATCAGTGCCCACAGCCACGAGCAGTACTTC.

A single count supports this clone. This rearrangement joins TRBV10-3 to TRBJ2-1; D remains ambiguous. The length of the CDR3 is 12 residues. Looked up from germline, CDR1 is ENHRY and CDR2 is SYGVKD. The V and J ends lost 5 bases and 8 bases respectively, with 10 bases between them. The CDR3 nucleotides are TGTGCCATCAGTAACGCTGGAGATGAGCAGTTCTTC. Its translation is CAISNAGDEQFF.

The chain is built from TRBV27 and TRBJ2-1; TRBD2 matches at 15 bases. The CDR3 totals 16 residues. The V segment lost 5 bases and the J segment 5 bases; nucleotides outside the gene matches: 4. The germline V gene has CDR1 MNHEY and CDR2 SMNVEV (reference sequence). CDR3 bases: TGTGCCAGCAGTACGGGACTAGCGGGAGGTCACAATGAGCAGTTCTTC. Amino acids: CASSTGLAGGHNEQFF.

This clone was observed a few times. V is TRBV30 and J is TRBJ1-1, with D perhaps TRBD1 (6 bases). V dropped 0 bases and J dropped 6 bases, with 11 bases sitting between them. This CDR3 spans 13 amino acids. Germline CDR1 and CDR2: GTSNPN and SVGIG (reference sequence). The CDR3 DNA follows: TGTGCCTGGAGTGTACGGGGGCCGGCTGAAGCTTTCTTT. Its protein product is CAWSVRGPAEAFF. The full variable domain, completed using reference TRBV30 and TRBJ1-1, is SQTIHQWPATLVQPVGSPLSLECTVEGTSNPNLYWYRQAAGRGLQLLFYSVGIGQISSEVPQNLSASRPQDRQFILSSKKLLLSDSGFYLCAWSVRGPAEAFFGQGTRLTVV.

The chain combines TRBV21-1 with TRBJ2-7; the DNA was not compared with TRBD2, the D call given in the table. TRBV21-1 represents a pseudogene. The length of the CDR3 is 12 residues. CDR3 loop: CATEREGYEQYF. The DNA for the CDR3 is TGTGCCACAGAACGGGAGGGCTACGAGCAGTACTTC.

This chain uses TRBV27 with TRBJ2-7, with 11 positions matching TRBD2. Germline lookup yields CDR1 MNHEY and CDR2 SMNVEV (reference sequence). The CDR3 contains 16 residues. The V and J ends lost 5 bases and 3 bases, in that order; junction bases with no gene match: 9. CDR3 in DNA: TGTGCCAGCAGTCCCTATCCGGGACTAGCGGACTACGAGCAGTACTTC. This translates into CASSPYPGLADYEQYF.

This chain links TRBV19 with TRBJ2-7; D possibly corresponds to TRBD1 (6 bases). The germline V gene has CDR1 LNHDA and CDR2 SQIVND (reference sequence). There are 15 residues in the CDR3. Trimming shortened V by 6 bases and J by 2 bases, and 17 bases separated the two germline ends. Written as DNA, the CDR3 is TGTGCCAGTAGCCCAGGGGCAGGGGTGGCCTACGAGCAGTACTTC. Its protein product is CASSPGAGVAYEQYF.

The V gene is TRBV7-2, the J gene TRBJ1-5; unclear D gene. Deletions cut 5 bases from V and 6 bases from J, with 11 bases between. CDR3 size: 13 residues. CDR1 is SGHTA and CDR2 is FQGNSA in the germline V gene. The CDR3 loop is CASSPGGGQPQHF. As DNA, the CDR3 is TGTGCCAGCAGCCCGGGCGGCGGTCAGCCCCAGCATTTT.

The chain uses TRBV2 and TRBJ2-1; TRBD2 matches 10 bases. CDR1 SNHLY and CDR2 FYNNEI come from the germline V gene. V gave up 1 base and J gave up 9 bases; unmatched junction bases: 6. This CDR3 is built from 15 residues. CDR3: CASSEGLAGVSEQFF. The CDR3 nucleotides read TGTGCCAGCAGTGAAGGGCTAGCGGGAGTAAGTGAGCAGTTCTTC.

The gene calls are TRBV11-2 and TRBJ2-2; 10 positions agree with TRBD2. Per the germline V gene, CDR1 is SGHAT and CDR2 is FQNNGV. This CDR3 comprises 16 residues. V shed 5 bases, J shed 5 bases, and the junction held 8 bases outside the gene matches. The CDR3 is CASSPVSGRVTGELFF. The CDR3 region has the DNA TGTGCCAGCAGCCCCGTGAGCGGGAGGGTGACCGGGGAGCTGTTTTTT.

The chain employs TRBV27 and TRBJ1-2; no clear D gene. CDR3 length: 15 amino acids. The germline gives CDR1 MNHEY, CDR2 SMNVEV (reference sequence). Trimming took off 0 bases at V and 1 base at J, with 9 bases between the two ends. Written as DNA, the CDR3 is TGTGCCAGCAGTTTATCGGGCAAATTTAACTATGGCTACACCTTC. Its translation: CASSLSGKFNYGYTF.

Points on this clone: Other nucleotide sequences in the sample specify the same CDR3. V is TRBV5-1 and J is TRBJ2-2, with 9 bases aligning to TRBD2. Looked up from germline, CDR1 is SGHRS and CDR2 is YFSETQ. J was trimmed by 2 bases and V by 3 bases; bases with no gene match: 2. There are 15 residues in the CDR3. As DNA, the CDR3 is TGCGCCAGCAGCTCTAGCGGGACAAACACCGGGGAGCTGTTTTTT. Encoded protein: CASSSSGTNTGELFF.

This clone came up a few times. This chain joins TRBV6-1 and TRBJ2-7; D is uncertain. Deletions cut 4 bases from V and 3 bases from J, with 4 bases between. Germline V CDR1 and CDR2: MNHNS, SASEGT. This CDR3 region has 11 residues. The CDR3 is CASSGFYEQYF. The CDR3, as DNA: TGTGCCAGCAGTGGGTTCTACGAGCAGTACTTC.

DNA for the CDR3: TGTGCCAGCAGCTTGGGACTAGCGGCTTACAATGAGCAGTTCTTC. As protein: CASSLGLAAYNEQFF. The V gene is TRBV5-8, the J gene TRBJ2-1; 9 nucleotides match TRBD2. The length of the CDR3 is 15 residues. Germline values: CDR1 SGHTS, CDR2 YDEGEE. The junction had 2 bases not matched to a gene; V was cut back by 0 bases and J by 4 bases.

This chain uses TRBV10-3 with TRBJ2-7; D may be TRBD2 (6 bases). Trimming left V 0 bases short and J 6 bases short, with 12 bases between. Germline values: CDR1 ENHRY, CDR2 SYGVKD. This CDR3 is 14 amino acids long. CDR3 sequence: CAISESGAGGEQYF. The DNA for the CDR3 is TGTGCCATCAGTGAGTCCGGGGCCGGGGGCGAGCAGTACTTC.

Worth noting for this clone: Other DNA sequences in the sample encode the same CDR3. The chain has TRBV10-1 and TRBJ2-7, with unresolved D. V was cut by 3 bases and J by 4 bases, with 4 bases left in between. The CDR3 extends over 11 amino acids. In germline, CDR1 is WNHNN, CDR2 SYGVQD (reference sequence). The CDR3: CASSDQYEQYF. Written as DNA, the CDR3 is TGCGCCAGCAGTGACCAATACGAGCAGTACTTC.

The V call is TRBV10-3, the J call TRBJ2-1; 8 nucleotides align to TRBD2. With 3 bases clipped from V and 2 bases from J, the junction kept 3 bases outside the gene matches. The germline V gene encodes CDR1 ENHRY and CDR2 SYGVKD. This CDR3 is built from 15 residues. For the CDR3, the DNA is TGTGCCATCAGTGACGTAGCGGGGACCTACAATGAGCAGTTCTTC. Translating it yields CAISDVAGTYNEQFF.

The table lists this clone with a count of one. The chain combines TRBV5-1 with TRBJ2-7; possible D gene TRBD2, 5 bases. From germline, CDR1 is SGHRS and CDR2 YFSETQ. V lost 4 bases to trimming and J lost 1 base, with 12 bases between them. This CDR3 comprises 14 residues. This CDR3 is CASSADSTSYEQYF. The DNA for the CDR3 is TGCGCCAGCAGCGCGGACTCGACTTCCTACGAGCAGTACTTC.

The chain links TRBV19 to TRBJ2-3; 7 bases fit TRBD2. The CDR3 contains 18 residues. The junction had 12 bases not matched to a gene; V was cut back by 3 bases and J by 0 bases. Germline CDR1 and CDR2: LNHDA and SQIVND (reference sequence). The CDR3 reads CASSIFFPSGTSTDTQYF. CDR3 in DNA: TGTGCCAGTAGTATTTTTTTTCCGAGCGGGACTAGCACAGATACGCAGTATTTT.

The gene calls are TRBV28 and TRBJ2-7; D is unresolved. The CDR3 runs 13 residues. V lost 5 bases and J 0 bases, leaving 8 bases between the germline ends. Germline V gene data show CDR1 as MDHEN and CDR2 as SYDVKM. CDR3 sequence (DNA): TGTGCCAGCAGTCCACACACCTCCTACGAGCAGTACTTC. Protein: CASSPHTSYEQYF.

This clone was counted between two and nine times. The V and J genes are TRBV2 and TRBJ2-3; 8 bases align to TRBD2. CDR3 length: 13 amino acids. From germline, CDR1 is SNHLY and CDR2 FYNNEI. V lost 11 bases to trimming and J lost 0 bases; unmatched junction nucleotides: 4. CDR3 region: CALERGSTDTQYF. The CDR3 DNA reads as TGTGCCCTCGAGCGGGGGAGCACAGATACGCAGTATTTT.